These 24 T cell receptor beta chains originate from one sample sequenced in a study of metastatic and nonmetastatic thyroid tumors. TCRdb re-called the PCR reads via MiXCR. The top ten clones hold 38% of a sample with around 20,000 clones, around 15% of them seen once. The entire patient cohort was treatment-naive prior to thyroid surgery. Sequencing was done on a sample of blood. Receptor source: a female donor with papillary thyroid cancer or a benign thyroid nodule (not recorded which). Some clones in this sample may be carry-over from other donors' samples.

At least ten counts were recorded for this clone. A much more abundant neighbour one base away suggests this may be a read error. The chain joins TRBV5-4 to TRBJ2-7, with D unresolved. Trimming cost V 0 bases and J 0 bases, with 13 bases left between them. Germline CDR1 and CDR2: SGHNT and YYREEE (reference sequence). This CDR3 region has 16 residues. The CDR3 sequence is CASSLASGLSSYEQYF. As DNA, the CDR3 is TGTGCCAGCAGCTTGGCCTCAGGCCTTAGCTCCTACGAGCAGTACTTC.

This clone has just a few counts. Being one base from a much bigger clone, this may be a read error. The chain joins TRBV28 to TRBJ1-4; D remains ambiguous. The V and J ends lost 6 bases and 1 base respectively, with 6 bases between them. The CDR3 is 13 residues long. Germline values: CDR1 MDHEN, CDR2 SYDVKM. Here the CDR3 reads CASRLLTNEKLFF. The CDR3 bases are TGTGCCAGCAGGTTACTAACTAATGAAAAACTGTTTTTT. Variable domain in full (rest from reference TRBV28 and TRBJ1-4): DVKVTQSSRYLVKRTGEKVFLECVQDMDHENMFWYRQDPGLGLRLIYFSYDVKMKEKGDIPEGYSVSREKKERFSLILESASTNQTSMYLCASRLLTNEKLFFGSGTQLSVL.

This clone was recorded at least ten times. The rearrangement links TRBV15 to TRBJ2-1, with TRBD1 identical over 11 bases. This CDR3 is 16 amino acids long. The V and J ends lost 7 bases and 3 bases, in that order; junction bases with no gene match: 8. Germline V gives CDR1 LNHNV, CDR2 YYDKDF (reference sequence). The CDR3 nucleotides are TGTGCCACCACCCCGAGTGGGACAGGGGGCTACAATGAGCAGTTCTTC. It translates to CATTPSGTGGYNEQFF.

V gene TRBV19 combines with J gene TRBJ2-5, with 8 bases identical to TRBD1. Germline CDR1 LNHDA, CDR2 SQIVND (reference sequence). The CDR3 spans 14 residues. Losses at the gene ends were 5 bases for V and 2 bases for J; bases not matched to a gene: 4. CDR3 in amino acids: CASSPGTGQETQYF. CDR3 DNA: TGTGCCAGTAGTCCCGGGACAGGACAAGAGACCCAGTACTTC.

The V and J genes are TRBV5-4 and TRBJ2-7; perhaps TRBD1 as D (6 bases). This CDR3 region has 15 residues. Germline V gene lookup returns CDR1 SGHNT and CDR2 YYREEE (reference sequence). The V end lost 5 bases, the J end lost 5 bases, and 20 bases lay between the germline ends. The DNA for the CDR3 is TGTGCCAGCAGTTACCCCGGGACAAGGACCCACGAGCAGTACTTC. Translation: CASSYPGTRTHEQYF.

The table lists this clone with many counts. This CDR3 reads CASSQGRMGTQYF. CDR3 sequence (DNA): TGTGCCAGCAGCCAAGGGCGCATGGGGACCCAGTACTTC. The J gene is TRBJ2-5, the V gene TRBV3-1; no clear D gene. Deletions cut 1 base from V and 7 bases from J, with 10 bases between. Germline assignment: CDR1 LGHDT and CDR2 YNNKEL (reference sequence). The CDR3 sequence is 13 residues long.

This clone was counted at least ten times. The chain is built from TRBV5-4 and TRBJ2-7; D is tentatively TRBD1 or TRBD2 (6 bases each). CDR3 size: 15 residues. Per the germline V gene, CDR1 is SGHNT and CDR2 is YYREEE (reference sequence). V was cut by 4 bases and J by 3 bases, with 17 bases left in between. The CDR3 protein is CASSLTSRGIYEQYF. The CDR3 bases are TGTGCCAGCAGCCTAACTAGCAGGGGTATCTACGAGCAGTACTTC.

There are many counts of this clone. This chain links TRBV28 with TRBJ2-7; 10 bases map to TRBD1. The germline gives CDR1 MDHEN, CDR2 SYDVKM. Unmatched junction bases numbered 8, after V lost 10 bases and J lost 5 bases. This CDR3 has 13 amino acids. The CDR3 protein is CAIQGQGIHEQYF. The CDR3 coding sequence is TGTGCCATCCAGGGACAGGGGATCCACGAGCAGTACTTC.

This clone has ten or more counts. The chain recombines TRBV28 with TRBJ1-4; 7 bases are a match to TRBD1. V was pared by 7 bases and J by 4 bases, with 6 bases of the junction left unmatched. This CDR3 contains 14 residues. CDR1 MDHEN and CDR2 SYDVKM come from the germline V gene. The CDR3 protein is CASNRGWGNEKLFF. As DNA, the CDR3 is TGTGCCAGCAACAGGGGCTGGGGTAATGAAAAACTGTTTTTT.

This clone is judged medium-sized (0.01 to 0.1%). V is TRBV11-2 and J is TRBJ2-6; D ambiguous. The CDR3 is 15 amino acids. Trimming removed 0 bases at V and 4 bases at J, with 7 bases between. The germline gives CDR1 SGHAT, CDR2 FQNNGV. The CDR3 nucleotides are TGTGCCAGCAGCTTAGATCCCTCCGGGGCCAACGTCCTGACTTTC. It specifies CASSLDPSGANVLTF.

This clone showed up many times. The CDR3 loop reads CASRIGLAPDTQYF. The CDR3 DNA reads as TGTGCCAGCAGAATAGGACTAGCCCCAGATACGCAGTATTTT. The V call is TRBV6-2 or TRBV6-3, the J call TRBJ2-3; 8 bases fit TRBD2. Germline V CDR1 and CDR2: MNHEY, SVGEGT. V shed 6 bases, J shed 4 bases, and the junction held 6 bases outside the gene matches. The CDR3 consists of 14 residues.

This clone was picked up many times. This chain links TRBV12-3 or TRBV12-4 with TRBJ2-7; D perhaps matches TRBD1 (6 bases). The germline V and J ends were trimmed by 6 bases and 4 bases, with 13 bases remaining between them. This CDR3 is built from 13 residues. The CDR3 loop is CASSPPDSYEQYF. DNA of the CDR3: TGTGCCAGCAGCCCGCCGGACAGTTACGAGCAGTACTTC.

Only a few counts were recorded for this clone. One base away lies a much larger clone, so this may be a sequencing read error. Other DNA sequences within the sample encode an identical CDR3. This chain connects TRBV19 to TRBJ2-7, with no clear D. The CDR3 is 14 residues long. V lost 6 bases and J 2 bases, leaving 14 bases between the germline ends. CDR1 is LNHDA, CDR2 SQIVND, per germline (reference sequence). CDR3 loop: CASSFAGSTYEQYF. CDR3 sequence (DNA): TGTGCCAGTAGCTTCGCTGGCAGTACCTACGAGCAGTACTTC.

This clone was seen repeatedly, ten times or more. The chain is built from TRBV12-5 and TRBJ2-3; D gene unclear. CDR1 is LGHNT and CDR2 is FRNRAP in the germline V gene. This CDR3 is 13 amino acids long. Deletions cut 5 bases from V and 0 bases from J, with 6 bases between. This CDR3 reads CASGKSSTDTQYF. In DNA form, the CDR3 reads TGTGCTAGTGGTAAATCTAGCACAGATACGCAGTATTTT.

The sample holds many counts of this clone. The gene calls are TRBV19 and TRBJ2-3; TRBD2 matches at 8 bases. Per germline, CDR1 LNHDA and CDR2 SQIVND (reference sequence). With V trimmed by 7 bases and J by 2 bases, 17 bases remained unmatched. The CDR3 totals 18 residues. CDR3 loop: CASTNVWGREGLTDTQYF. In DNA, the CDR3 is TGTGCCAGTACCAACGTATGGGGTCGGGAGGGTCTCACAGATACGCAGTATTTT.

The rearrangement uses TRBV6-1 and TRBJ2-7, with TRBD1 identical over 9 bases. The CDR3 has 14 residues. J was trimmed by 8 bases and V by 2 bases; bases with no gene match: 7. Germline V gene lookup returns CDR1 MNHNS and CDR2 SASEGT. The CDR3 nucleotides read TGTGCCAGCAGTGAACTGACAGGGGGTAGTAAGCAGTACTTC. Translated: CASSELTGGSKQYF.

This clone was detected only a few times. This may stem from a read error, because a much larger clone lies one nucleotide away. The same CDR3 is also encoded by other DNA sequences in this sample. V is TRBV10-2 and J is TRBJ2-3, with TRBD1 as a possible D gene (5 bases). This CDR3 contains 13 residues. The germline CDR1 and CDR2 sequences are WSHSY and SAAADI. CDR3 loop: CASRALDGDTQYF. The CDR3, as DNA: TGCGCAAGCAGGGCCTTGGACGGAGATACGCAGTATTTT.

This clone occurred many times. The chain links TRBV9 to TRBJ2-5; D is possibly TRBD1 (6 bases). Germline CDR1 SGDLS, CDR2 YYNGEE. Deletions cut 0 bases from V and 2 bases from J, with 11 bases between. The CDR3 has 15 residues. The CDR3 DNA sequence: TGTGCCAGCAGCGTAGGGACAGACCAACAAGAGACCCAGTACTTC. Its protein is CASSVGTDQQETQYF.

This clone has ten or more counts. The DNA for the CDR3 is TGTGCCAGCAGCCCCGCTAGGGGTTGGGATGAGCAGTTCTTC. It codes for CASSPARGWDEQFF. The rearrangement links TRBV7-2 to TRBJ2-1, with a weak D call TRBD1 (5 bases). V lost 5 bases and J 8 bases, leaving 16 bases between the germline ends. The CDR3 is 14 amino acids. CDR1 and CDR2 from the germline V gene are SGHTA and FQGNSA. The whole variable domain, remainder taken from reference TRBV7-2 and TRBJ2-1, is GAGVSQSPSNKVTEKGKDVELRCDPISGHTALYWYRQSLGQGLEFLIYFQGNSAPDKSGLPSDRFSAERTGGSVSTLTIQRTQQEDSAVYLCASSPARGWDEQFFGPGTRLTVL.

Ten or more counts support this clone. This chain joins TRBV6-1 and TRBJ2-7; D might be TRBD1 (5 bases). The ends were cut back, 6 bases at V and 2 bases at J, with 17 bases in the middle. CDR1 MNHNS and CDR2 SASEGT come from the germline V gene. The CDR3 has 15 residues. The CDR3 protein is CASRGTQGNPYEQYF. The DNA for the CDR3 is TGTGCCAGCAGGGGAACCCAGGGAAACCCCTACGAGCAGTACTTC.

V usage is TRBV7-3 and J usage is TRBJ2-1, with 7 positions matching TRBD2. V lost 7 bases to trimming and J lost 9 bases; unmatched junction nucleotides: 12. This CDR3 contains 14 residues. Germline-derived CDR1 and CDR2 are SGHTA and FQGTGA. CDR3 protein: CASNSGVGATEQFF. The DNA for the CDR3 is TGTGCCAGCAACAGCGGGGTTGGCGCGACTGAGCAGTTCTTC.

The chain recombines TRBV5-4 with TRBJ1-1; 8 positions agree with TRBD1. The V and J ends lost 4 bases and 1 base, in that order; junction bases with no gene match: 6. The CDR3 is made up of 15 amino acids. From germline, CDR1 is SGHNT and CDR2 YYREEE (reference sequence). CDR3 in amino acids: CASSTGGQGNTEAFF. CDR3 DNA: TGTGCCAGCAGCACCGGCGGACAGGGGAACACTGAAGCTTTCTTT.

This clone has at least ten counts. The V gene is TRBV7-9, the J gene TRBJ1-4; 9 positions agree with TRBD1. Germline V lookup: CDR1 SEHNR, CDR2 FQNEAQ (reference sequence). The CDR3 consists of 16 residues. Unmatched junction bases numbered 7, after V lost 2 bases and J lost 6 bases. The chain's CDR3 is CASSLIVGTGYEKLFF. As DNA, the CDR3 is TGTGCCAGCAGCTTAATTGTAGGGACAGGGTATGAAAAACTGTTTTTT.

This clone appeared many times. The chain is built from TRBV19 and TRBJ1-1, with D maybe TRBD1 (5 bases). CDR1 and CDR2 (germline): LNHDA, SQIVND (reference sequence). V was trimmed by 4 bases and J by 3 bases, leaving 15 bases between them. CDR3 size: 15 residues. The CDR3 sequence: CASSTLGVGHTEAFF. CDR3 nucleotide sequence: TGTGCCAGTAGTACGCTCGGGGTGGGGCACACTGAAGCTTTCTTT.